Listed below are T cell receptor beta chains from one sample, sequenced in a study of blood T cell repertoires in COVID-19. The data were produced by immunoSEQ multiplex PCR, yet TCRdb's version contains in-frame clones alone and is incomplete. The table lists 250,000 or so clones, over 80% of them singletons. Sequencing input: PBMCs or T cells enriched from blood (not recorded which). These receptors were obtained from a woman aged 25-40 years with acute COVID-19. The CDR3 runs from the conserved cysteine through the conserved F or W. D genes are given only for firm matches. Size is stated for part of the rows, as once, few or many counts, or as a class when the clone is expanded.

TRBJ2-1	.	.	TRBV11-3	CASSFGTPGQNNEQFF	TGTGCCAGCAGCTTTGGGACACCCGGACAAAACAATGAGCAGTTCTTC
TRBJ1-3	.	TRBD1	TRBV7-9	CASSVGTGSLSLSGNTIYF	TGTGCCAGCAGCGTCGGGACAGGGTCTCTCTCGCTCTCTGGAAACACCATATATTTT
TRBJ2-7	.	TRBD1	TRBV27	CASSPGQGAYEQYF	TGTGCCAGCAGCCCGGGACAGGGGGCTTACGAGCAGTACTTC
TRBJ2-3	.	TRBD1	TRBV25-1	CASGRTGTDTQYF	TGTGCCAGTGGGAGGACAGGGACAGATACGCAGTATTTT
TRBJ1-6	.	TRBD1	TRBV30	CAWSGDSPYNSPLHF	TGTGCCTGGAGTGGGGACAGTCCTTATAATTCACCCCTCCACTTT
TRBJ2-3	.	.	TRBV5-6	CATGGREATDTQYF	TGTGCCACCGGAGGTAGGGAGGCCACAGATACGCAGTATTTT
TRBJ2-5	.	.	TRBV5-6	CASSANRYQETQYF	TGTGCCAGCAGCGCAAACAGGTACCAAGAGACCCAGTACTTC
TRBJ1-3	.	.	TRBV4-2	CASSLERNLGSGNTIYF	TGTGCCAGCAGCCTGGAGCGAAATTTGGGCTCTGGAAACACCATATATTTT
TRBJ1-2	.	.	TRBV12-3/TRBV12-4	CASSLARNYGYTF	TGTGCCAGCAGTTTAGCCAGAAACTATGGCTACACCTTC
TRBJ2-3	.	.	TRBV12-3/TRBV12-4	CASSLSLDTQYF	TGTGCCAGCTCACTATCCCTGGATACGCAGTATTTT
TRBJ2-1	.	.	TRBV5-1	CASSLGQTGNEQFF	TGCGCCAGCAGCTTGGGACAGACTGGCAATGAGCAGTTCTTC
TRBJ1-2	.	TRBD1	TRBV29-1	CSVEDVQGRLSYTF	TGCAGCGTTGAAGACGTACAGGGGAGGCTGAGCTACACCTTC
TRBJ1-6	.	.	TRBV11-3	CASSLRRVWEYNSPLHF	TGTGCCAGCAGCTTAAGGAGGGTTTGGGAGTATAATTCACCCCTCCACTTT
TRBJ1-1	.	.	TRBV6-6	CASSYSMQANTEAFF	TGTGCCAGCAGTTACTCGATGCAGGCAAACACTGAAGCTTTCTTT
TRBJ2-1	.	TRBD1	TRBV10-3	CAISPFRDRAYNEQFF	TGTGCCATCAGTCCGTTCCGGGACAGAGCCTACAATGAGCAGTTCTTC
TRBJ1-4	.	.	TRBV10-2	CASSANPEEKLFF	TGCGCCAGCAGTGCGAACCCGGAGGAAAAACTGTTTTTT
TRBJ2-5	.	.	TRBV3-1/TRBV3-2	CASSQENRGETQYF	TGTGCCAGCAGCCAAGAAAATAGAGGGGAGACCCAGTACTTC
TRBJ2-7	.	TRBD1	TRBV5-6	CASSLAGTVSYEQYF	TGTGCCAGCAGCTTGGCGGGGACAGTCTCCTACGAGCAGTACTTC
TRBJ1-1	few	.	TRBV10-3	CAISEDNEGAFF	TGTGCCATCAGTGAGGACAACGAGGGAGCTTTCTTT
TRBJ2-7	.	.	TRBV29-1	CSVEGRATYEQYF	TGCAGCGTTGAGGGCAGGGCCACCTACGAGCAGTACTTC
TRBJ2-2	.	.	TRBV6-5	CASSYDGGDTGELFF	TGTGCCAGCAGTTACGATGGGGGCGATACCGGGGAGCTGTTTTTT
TRBJ1-2	.	TRBD1	TRBV27	CASSSQGAGDSGYTF	TGTGCCAGCAGTTCGCAGGGGGCTGGGGACTCAGGCTACACCTTC
TRBJ2-1	.	.	TRBV7-8	CASTTTEGLAGEQFF	TGTGCCAGCACCACGACCGAGGGACTCGCCGGTGAGCAGTTCTTC
TRBJ2-3	.	TRBD1	TRBV7-2	CASSLVRTGGADTQYF	TGTGCCAGCAGCTTAGTAAGGACAGGGGGGGCAGATACGCAGTATTTT
TRBJ2-7	.	.	TRBV15	CATSRDFDEQYF	TGTGCCACCAGCAGAGATTTCGACGAGCAGTACTTC
TRBJ1-1	.	.	TRBV18	CASSRAQNTEAFF	TGTGCCAGCTCACGAGCGCAAAACACTGAAGCTTTCTTT
TRBJ1-2	.	.	TRBV7-9	CASSLALSGSGGYTF	TGTGCCAGCAGCTTAGCCCTGTCCGGTTCTGGTGGCTACACCTTC
TRBJ1-1	.	.	TRBV6-2/TRBV6-3	CASSLTVNTEAFF	TGTGCCAGCAGCTTGACAGTGAACACTGAAGCTTTCTTT
TRBJ2-2	.	TRBD2	TRBV5-1	CASSPLLAENTGELFF	TGCGCCAGCAGCCCTTTACTAGCGGAGAACACCGGGGAGCTGTTTTTT
TRBJ2-1	.	.	TRBV5-4	CASSPGGTGRDEQFF	TGTGCCAGCAGCCCGGGGGGGACAGGGAGGGATGAGCAGTTCTTC
TRBJ1-1	.	.	TRBV5-1	CASSLDVGVTEAFF	TGCGCCAGCAGCTTGGACGTCGGGGTTACTGAAGCTTTCTTT
TRBJ1-2	.	TRBD1	TRBV10-3	CAISERWDSRNGYTF	TGTGCCATCAGTGAGCGTTGGGACAGCAGGAATGGCTACACCTTC
TRBJ1-5	.	.	TRBV30	CAWSVPDRTNQPQHF	TGTGCCTGGAGTGTCCCAGACAGGACCAATCAGCCCCAGCATTTT
TRBJ1-5	.	.	TRBV19	CASMERRRNQPQHF	TGTGCCAGTATGGAGAGGAGAAGAAATCAGCCCCAGCATTTT
TRBJ1-6	few	TRBD1	TRBV30	CAWDRVTSPLHF	TGTGCCTGGGACAGGGTCACCTCACCCCTCCACTTT
TRBJ1-3	.	.	TRBV3-1/TRBV3-2	CASSQTGGNTIYF	TGTGCCAGCAGCCAAACAGGTGGAAACACCATATATTTT
TRBJ1-2	.	.	TRBV6-5	CASRVQPRGYTF	TGTGCCAGCAGGGTTCAGCCGCGGGGCTACACCTTC
TRBJ2-5	.	TRBD2	TRBV15	CATSRGTSGIETQYF	TGTGCCACCAGCAGGGGGACTAGCGGGATAGAGACCCAGTACTTC
TRBJ2-2	.	.	TRBV5-1	CASSQGIPGELFF	TGCGCCAGCAGTCAGGGAATTCCCGGGGAGCTGTTTTTT
TRBJ2-7	.	.	TRBV27	CASSLRSPDYEQYF	TGTGCCAGCAGTTTGCGGAGCCCGGACTACGAGCAGTACTTC
TRBJ2-7	.	TRBD1	TRBV6-5	CASSWGQGGLEQYF	TGTGCCAGCAGCTGGGGACAGGGAGGACTCGAGCAGTACTTC
TRBJ1-6	.	.	TRBV5-1	CASRSGESSPLHF	TGCGCCAGCAGATCGGGGGAAAGTTCACCCCTCCACTTT
TRBJ2-6	.	.	TRBV27	CASSLGRQVAGANVLTF	TGTGCCAGCAGTTTAGGCAGACAGGTGGCTGGGGCCAACGTCCTGACTTTC
TRBJ1-1	.	.	TRBV6-2/TRBV6-3	CASSYNWGQGRTEAFF	TGTGCCAGCAGTTACAATTGGGGCCAGGGGAGAACTGAAGCTTTCTTT
TRBJ1-2	.	.	TRBV13	CASSFPGDYYGYTF	TGTGCCAGCAGCTTTCCGGGGGATTACTATGGCTACACCTTC
TRBJ2-7	.	.	TRBV4-1	CASSQDGGRGGYEQYF	TGCGCCAGCAGCCAAGATGGGGGCAGAGGGGGCTACGAGCAGTACTTC
TRBJ1-1	.	.	TRBV5-1	CASSSTGYTEAFF	TGCGCCAGCAGCTCCACAGGGTACACTGAAGCTTTCTTT
TRBJ1-1	few	.	TRBV2	CASGYLDSEAFF	TGTGCCAGCGGTTATTTGGACAGTGAAGCTTTCTTT
TRBJ2-5	.	TRBD2	TRBV4-1	CASSRPGTRQETQYF	TGCGCCAGCAGCCGCCCCGGGACTAGGCAGGAGACCCAGTACTTC
TRBJ1-1	few	.	TRBV5-6	CASSPGIHTEAFF	TGTGCCAGCAGCCCAGGGATACACACTGAAGCTTTCTTT
TRBJ1-2	.	TRBD1	TRBV7-9	CASSLGGQGYGYTF	TGTGCCAGCAGCTTAGGAGGACAGGGCTATGGCTACACCTTC
TRBJ2-2	.	.	TRBV6-1	CASSVAGQSNTGELFF	TGTGCCAGCAGTGTGGCAGGACAGTCAAACACCGGGGAGCTGTTTTTT
TRBJ1-4	once	.	TRBV2	CASSEKRNEKLFF	TGTGCCAGCAGTGAAAAGAGAAATGAAAAACTGTTTTTT
TRBJ1-1	.	.	TRBV19	CASSSFGGTEAFF	TGTGCCAGTAGCTCCTTCGGGGGCACTGAAGCTTTCTTT
TRBJ1-3	.	.	TRBV5-4	CASSLRGNSGNTIYF	TGTGCCAGCAGCTTGCGGGGAAACTCTGGAAACACCATATATTTT
TRBJ1-3	.	TRBD1	TRBV5-1	CASSTDRASGNTIYF	TGCGCCAGCAGCACGGACAGGGCCTCTGGAAACACCATATATTTT
TRBJ1-6	.	.	TRBV30	CAWSVEQPNSPLHF	TGTGCCTGGAGTGTGGAACAGCCTAATTCACCCCTCCACTTT